These T cell receptor beta chains were read from a single sample in a study of cytomegalovirus exposure and HLA in healthy donors. Repertoires were generated with immunoSEQ multiplex PCR, while TCRdb's copy carries only in-frame clones and drops some. The table has roughly 150,000 clones, over 70% seen once. The sample comprised PBMCs. The receptors derive from a young woman in good health and CMV-seronegative. The CDR3 runs from the conserved cysteine through the conserved F or W. The order of the fields is D gene, J gene, V gene, clone size, CDR3 DNA, CDR3 protein. A D gene is named only where the DNA matches it firmly. Size values are once, few and many counts, or a class for expanded clones, and some rows have none.

-,TRBJ1-5,TRBV6-5,-,TGTGCCAGCAGTCGACAGGAAGGGCAGCCCCAGCATTTT,CASSRQEGQPQHF
-,TRBJ1-2,TRBV7-9,-,TGTGCCAGCAGTTCAGGGCGGCGCGGCTACACCTTC,CASSSGRRGYTF
TRBD1,TRBJ1-2,TRBV5-1,once,TGCGCCAGCGGCGATCCAGGGGGAGCTAACTATGGCTACACCTTC,CASGDPGGANYGYTF
-,TRBJ1-5,TRBV6-5,-,TGTGCCAGCAGTTTCCGACAATATAGCAATCAGCCCCAGCATTTT,CASSFRQYSNQPQHF
TRBD1,TRBJ2-7,TRBV4-2,-,TGTGCCAGCAGCCAAGCTCAGGGACAGCCGAGCTACTCCTACGAGCAGTACTTC,CASSQAQGQPSYSYEQYF
-,TRBJ1-1,TRBV28,-,TGTGCCAGCAGTTTGGAGGGCTATCATGCATTGGGAATGAACACTGAAGCTTTCTTT,CASSLEGYHALGMNTEAFF
TRBD1,TRBJ1-2,TRBV30,-,TGTGCCTGGAGACTGGGACAGAGCTATGGCTACACCTTC,CAWRLGQSYGYTF
TRBD2,TRBJ2-1,TRBV6-1,-,TGTGCCAGCAGTCCCGGGACTAGCGGTTACAATGAGCAGTTCTTC,CASSPGTSGYNEQFF
-,TRBJ1-3,TRBV6-1,once,TGTGCCAGCAGTGATACGGGCCGGGAAGGAGACACCATATATTTT,CASSDTGREGDTIYF
-,TRBJ1-2,TRBV5-1,-,TGCGCCAGCAGCCTACCGGGACATGGCCTCGGCTACACCTTC,CASSLPGHGLGYTF
-,TRBJ2-1,TRBV19,-,TGTGCCAGTAGTATAGACACCGTGGGCCTCAATGAGCAGTTCTTC,CASSIDTVGLNEQFF
-,TRBJ1-1,TRBV5-1,-,TGCGCCAGCAGCTTACACTCGGGACACCTAACTGAAGCTTTCTTT,CASSLHSGHLTEAFF
-,TRBJ1-5,TRBV7-2,-,TGTGCCAGCAGCGTAAGAACAGGGATTAGCAATCAGCCCCAGCATTTT,CASSVRTGISNQPQHF
-,TRBJ2-5,TRBV4-1,few,TGCGCCAGCAGCCCACGTCTAGAACCAGAGACCCAGTACTTC,CASSPRLEPETQYF
-,TRBJ1-4,TRBV7-9,few,TGTGCCAGCAGCTTAGGTCACAGCATCAATGAAAAACTGTTTTTT,CASSLGHSINEKLFF
-,TRBJ2-1,TRBV5-1,-,TGCGCCAGCAGCCCGCGGGGCTCCTACAATGAGCAGTTCTTC,CASSPRGSYNEQFF
TRBD1,TRBJ1-5,TRBV2,-,TGTGCCAGCAGTTCTGTGAGGGGGCGACAGCCCCAGCATTTT,CASSSVRGRQPQHF
TRBD1,TRBJ1-1,TRBV5-6,-,TGTGCCAGCAGCACCTCCGGGACAGGGATGTTTGAAGCTTTCTTT,CASSTSGTGMFEAFF
-,TRBJ1-1,TRBV6-1,-,TGTGCCAGCAGGGCCTCCATGAACACTGAAGCTTTCTTT,CASRASMNTEAFF
-,TRBJ1-1,TRBV5-5,-,TGTGCCAGCAGCTCGTACACAGGACGAACTGAAGCTTTCTTT,CASSSYTGRTEAFF
TRBD1,TRBJ1-2,TRBV9,once,TGTGCCAGCAGCGAGACCAGGGGGCCCTCGGGGGGCTACACCTTC,CASSETRGPSGGYTF
-,TRBJ2-7,TRBV19,once,TGTGCCAGTAGTATAGACACAGGGATCTACGAGCAGTACTTC,CASSIDTGIYEQYF
-,TRBJ1-1,TRBV28,-,TGTGCCAGCAGGACCGGACAACTCACGAACACTGAAGCTTTCTTT,CASRTGQLTNTEAFF
-,TRBJ1-1,TRBV5-6,-,TGTGCCAGCAGCGGGGTCGGGAGTGAAGCTTTCTTT,CASSGVGSEAFF
-,TRBJ1-1,TRBV9,-,TGTGCCAGCAGCGTAGTGGCGGGAGCTGAAGCTTTCTTT,CASSVVAGAEAFF
TRBD2,TRBJ2-3,TRBV6-5,-,TGTGCCAGCAGTTACGGGGGGAGGGCAGATACGCAGTATTTT,CASSYGGRADTQYF
TRBD1,TRBJ2-3,TRBV18,once,TGTGCCAGCTCACCACTGGGACAGCCGCGAGGAGATACGCAGTATTTT,CASSPLGQPRGDTQYF
-,TRBJ2-3,TRBV13,-,TGTGCCAGCAGGGGAGCGGAGCTGGCCACAGATACGCAGTATTTT,CASRGAELATDTQYF
TRBD1,TRBJ2-7,TRBV11-2,-,TGTGCCAGCAGCTTAGGGACAGGGATCTACGAGCAGTACTTC,CASSLGTGIYEQYF
-,TRBJ2-7,TRBV18,-,TGTGCCAGCTCGCCGGACTCGTACTACGAGCAGTACTTC,CASSPDSYYEQYF
-,TRBJ2-7,TRBV7-9,-,TGTGCCAGCAGCAATCGGGGGGCGGACTACGAGCAGTACTTC,CASSNRGADYEQYF
-,TRBJ1-1,TRBV2,-,TGTGCCAGCAGTGAGGCCAGTAAAGCTTTCTTT,CASSEASKAFF
-,TRBJ1-5,TRBV28,-,TGTGCCAGCAGAGCCGATAGCAATCAGCCCCAGCATTTT,CASRADSNQPQHF
-,TRBJ1-5,TRBV7-7,-,TGTGCTAGCAGCACGGATGACAGAGGATATCAGCCCCAGCATTTT,CASSTDDRGYQPQHF
TRBD1,TRBJ1-1,TRBV28,-,TGTGCCAGCAGCCAGGGTTCAGGGGGTGTTAACACTGAAGCTTTCTTT,CASSQGSGGVNTEAFF
TRBD1,TRBJ2-6,TRBV7-7,-,TGTGCTAGCAGCCCCGGGACAGTGAGCTCTGGGGCCAACGGCCTGACTTTC,CASSPGTVSSGANGLTF
TRBD1,TRBJ2-7,TRBV7-9,-,TGTTCCAGCACCTATACCCGGACAGGGAGCTCCTACGAGCAGTACTTC,CSSTYTRTGSSYEQYF
-,TRBJ1-5,TRBV23-1,-,TGCGCCAGCACAAACAATCAGCCCCAGCATTTT,CASTNNQPQHF
-,TRBJ1-1,TRBV6-5,-,TGTGCCAGCAGTTATCCAGGGAGGTCTGAAGCTTTCTTT,CASSYPGRSEAFF
-,TRBJ1-5,TRBV6-5,-,TGTGCCAGCAGTTACTCGACGGGGAGTAATCAGCCCCAGCATTTT,CASSYSTGSNQPQHF